The 24 T cell receptor beta chains given below trace back to one sample, sequenced in a study of immune evolution from preneoplasia to lung adenocarcinoma (dated by TCRdb to the early 2020s). Libraries were made using the immunoSEQ multiplex PCR assay. Drawn from immuneACCESS, this table holds only the in-frame rearrangements with V and J called that TCRdb kept. Clones are partly lost; checked studies trace under half to an unresolved V gene and leave the rest unexplained. Recorded for this sample are 2,000 to 2,500 clones; about 80% of them occurred a single time. The top ten constitute about 8.7% of the sample. Sequenced: FFPE minimally invasive lung adenocarcinoma tissue. The intended sense of this specimen's cell subset or site label: micro-invasive lung adenocarcinoma (MIA). All receptors come from a person aged 55-85 years with lung adenocarcinoma.

This chain connects TRBV10-2 to TRBJ2-1; D unclear. The germline V gene encodes CDR1 WSHSY and CDR2 SAAADI. V was trimmed by 0 bases and J by 9 bases, leaving 6 bases between them. This CDR3 comprises 12 residues. In DNA, the CDR3 is TGCGCCAGCAGTGAGTCAGTGTTTGAGCAGTTCTTC. This codes for CASSESVFEQFF.

Only a few counts were recorded for this clone. The chain is built from TRBV6-4 and TRBJ2-3; D possibly corresponds to TRBD2 (5 bases). The CDR3 is 14 residues long. Looked up from germline, CDR1 is MRHNA and CDR2 is SNTAGT. V was clipped by 3 bases and J by 0 bases, with 7 bases between them. The CDR3 DNA follows: TGTGCCAGCAGTGAAGGCGGGAGCACAGATACGCAGTATTTT. This sequence encodes CASSEGGSTDTQYF.

This clone was recorded a few times. The chain joins TRBV13 to TRBJ2-5; no clear D. CDR3 length: 16 residues. Germline V gene lookup returns CDR1 PRHDT and CDR2 FYEKMQ (reference sequence). The germline V and J ends were trimmed by 5 bases and 1 base, with 17 bases remaining between them. CDR3 residues: CASSPNRPNLQETQYF. CDR3 sequence (DNA): TGTGCCAGCAGCCCCAATCGGCCCAACCTCCAAGAGACCCAGTACTTC.

V and J are TRBV4-1 and TRBJ1-6; D might be TRBD1 (5 bases). The germline CDR1 and CDR2 sequences are MGHRA and YSYEKL. The CDR3 is 15 amino acids. V was pared by 0 bases and J by 5 bases, with 8 bases between. The CDR3 region has the DNA TGCGCCAGCAGCCAAGACGGCAGGGATAATTCACCCCTCCACTTT. Translation: CASSQDGRDNSPLHF.

This chain uses TRBV5-1 with TRBJ2-3; D possibly corresponds to TRBD1 (6 bases). Deletions cut 0 bases from V and 5 bases from J, with 16 bases between. The CDR3 runs to 16 residues. Germline V gives CDR1 SGHRS, CDR2 YFSETQ. The CDR3 nucleotides read TGCGCCAGCAGCTTGGCGACGCAGGGGTTCCGAGATACGCAGTATTTT. Encoded protein: CASSLATQGFRDTQYF.

The rearrangement joins TRBV18 to TRBJ1-1; the D gene is possibly TRBD1 (5 bases). The germline V and J ends were trimmed by 3 bases and 5 bases, with 13 bases remaining between them. The germline CDR1 and CDR2 sequences are KGHSH and LQKENI. The CDR3 covers 14 residues. As DNA, the CDR3 is TGTGCCAGCTCACCTGGGTCAGGGAGGACTGAAGCTTTCTTT. This sequence encodes CASSPGSGRTEAFF.

The CDR3, as DNA: TGTGCCAGCAGCTCCTCTTGGACTGACCTCACAGATACGCAGTATTTT. Encoded protein: CASSSSWTDLTDTQYF. The chain carries TRBV7-6 and TRBJ2-3, with TRBD2 as a possible D gene (5 bases). With 4 bases removed from V and 2 bases from J, the gap between germline ends came to 16 bases. Germline CDR1 SGHVS, CDR2 FNYEAQ. The CDR3 runs to 16 residues.

A remark on this clone: This specimen includes other DNA sequences encoding the same CDR3. The V and J genes are TRBV5-6 and TRBJ2-1; possibly TRBD2 for D (6 bases). Germline assignment: CDR1 SGHDT and CDR2 YYEEEE. The V and J ends lost 5 bases and 0 bases respectively, with 15 bases between them. The CDR3 contains 16 residues. The CDR3, as DNA: TGTGCCAGCAGTTTCGGGACTCCTAGCTCCTACAATGAGCAGTTCTTC. It specifies CASSFGTPSSYNEQFF.

This clone was detected once. V gene TRBV4-1 combines with J gene TRBJ2-7; the D is unclear. The CDR3 sequence is 15 residues long. The V gene's germline CDR1 is MGHRA and CDR2 YSYEKL. V was trimmed by 0 bases and J by 0 bases, leaving 9 bases between them. The CDR3 DNA follows: TGCGCCAGCAGCCAAGATTATGCCACCTCCTACGAGCAGTACTTC. The encoded protein is CASSQDYATSYEQYF.

This chain links TRBV28 with TRBJ2-1, with D unresolved. The V gene lost 7 bases and the J gene lost 0 bases, with 10 bases spanning the gap. The CDR3 sequence is 14 residues long. CDR1 MDHEN and CDR2 SYDVKM come from the germline V gene. The CDR3 protein is CASTRTGSYNEQFF. As DNA, the CDR3 is TGTGCCAGCACCAGGACGGGCTCCTACAATGAGCAGTTCTTC.

The chain is built from TRBV6-4 and TRBJ2-7, with D unclear. CDR1 MRHNA and CDR2 SNTAGT come from the germline V gene. Trimming shortened V by 5 bases and J by 0 bases, and 14 bases separated the two germline ends. This CDR3 region has 15 residues. The CDR3 here is CASSHQNRHSYEQYF. DNA of the CDR3: TGTGCCAGCAGTCATCAGAACCGGCACTCCTACGAGCAGTACTTC.

The chain couples TRBV18 to TRBJ2-5; D unresolved. CDR3 length: 16 amino acids. Germline V lookup: CDR1 KGHSH, CDR2 LQKENI. Trimming removed 0 bases at V and 2 bases at J, with 13 bases between. DNA of the CDR3: TGTGCCAGCTCACCACCGCTGGCGAGCGCGCAAGAGACCCAGTACTTC. Protein sequence: CASSPPLASAQETQYF.

Written as DNA, the CDR3 is TGTGCCAGCAGCCCAGGGGACAGGGGTCTCACCGGGGAGCTGTTTTTT. Its protein is CASSPGDRGLTGELFF. This sequence joins TRBV7-2 and TRBJ2-2; TRBD1 matches 10 bases. CDR1 SGHTA and CDR2 FQGNSA come from the germline V gene. With V trimmed by 5 bases and J by 4 bases, 7 bases remained unmatched. This CDR3 contains 16 residues.

This rearrangement joins TRBV5-1 to TRBJ2-1; tentative D call: TRBD2 (6 bases). V lost 4 bases to trimming and J lost 9 bases, with 17 bases between them. The CDR3 sequence is 14 residues long. In germline, CDR1 is SGHRS, CDR2 YFSETQ. CDR3 loop: CASSQGTLAGEQFF. The DNA for the CDR3 is TGCGCCAGCAGCCAAGGGACTCTTGCGGGTGAGCAGTTCTTC.

J is TRBJ1-2 and V is TRBV7-2; D may be TRBD1 (6 bases). CDR3 length equals 14 residues. V gave up 3 bases and J gave up 4 bases, with 12 bases separating them. The germline CDR1 and CDR2 sequences are SGHTA and FQGNSA. The CDR3 coding sequence is TGTGCCAGCAGCTTGGGGGCCCGCGGCTATGGCTACACCTTC. This gives the protein CASSLGARGYGYTF.

This clone was recorded a few times. The gene calls are TRBV9 and TRBJ2-3; D is unclear. V shed 6 bases and J shed 2 bases, with 7 bases lying between them. CDR1 is SGDLS, CDR2 YYNGEE, per germline. CDR3 length: 12 residues. In DNA, the CDR3 is TGTGCCAGCACCCGGGTCACAGATACGCAGTATTTT. Its protein is CASTRVTDTQYF.

This clone was seen only once. V and J are TRBV7-9 and TRBJ1-1; D remains unclear. The CDR3 is made up of 11 amino acids. V was trimmed by 3 bases and J by 5 bases, leaving 4 bases between them. From germline, CDR1 is SEHNR and CDR2 FQNEAQ (reference sequence). CDR3 bases: TGTGCCAGCAGCTTCGGTACTGAAGCTTTCTTT. Protein sequence: CASSFGTEAFF.

The chain combines TRBV27 with TRBJ2-2; D uncertain. Between the trimmed V and J ends, which lost 4 bases and 1 base, there was a span of 4 bases. Germline V gives CDR1 MNHEY, CDR2 SMNVEV (reference sequence). The CDR3 covers 13 residues. The chain's CDR3 is CASSSLNTGELFF. CDR3 DNA sequence: TGTGCCAGCAGTTCACTGAACACCGGGGAGCTGTTTTTT.

The J gene is TRBJ2-2, the V gene TRBV7-9, with TRBD1 matching 8 bases. The CDR3 is made up of 16 amino acids. CDR1 and CDR2 (germline): SEHNR, FQNEAQ (reference sequence). V trimming: 5 bases; J trimming: 1 base; junction bases outside the gene matches: 6. CDR3 region: CASSAPGTGNTGELFF. The CDR3 DNA follows: TGTGCCAGCAGCGCTCCCGGGACAGGGAACACCGGGGAGCTGTTTTTT. The full variable domain, in which reference TRBV7-9 and TRBJ2-2 provide the parts outside the CDR3, is DTGVSQNPRHKITKRGQNVTFRCDPISEHNRLYWYRQTLGQGPEFLTYFQNEAQLEKSRLLSDRFSAERPKGSFSTLEIQRTEQGDSAMYLCASSAPGTGNTGELFFGEGSRLTVL.

The table lists this clone with a few counts. CDR3 amino acids: CASSLGVRGLSQHF. DNA for the CDR3: TGTGCCAGCAGTTTAGGGGTCCGGGGTCTGTCCCAGCATTTT. The chain combines TRBV28 with TRBJ1-5; D gene uncertain. Germline CDR1 is MDHEN and CDR2 is SYDVKM. The CDR3 length is 14 residues. Trimming took 2 bases from V and 11 from J, leaving 16 bases between them.

V and J are TRBV6-6 and TRBJ1-1, with unresolved D. Trimming pared 0 bases from V and 10 bases from J, leaving 9 bases between. The CDR3 has 12 amino acids. Germline lookup yields CDR1 MNHNY and CDR2 SVGAGI (reference sequence). The CDR3 loop is CASSYSDAGAFF. The CDR3 DNA follows: TGTGCCAGCAGTTACTCAGATGCTGGAGCTTTCTTT.

This clone was detected a few times. This sequence joins TRBV5-6 and TRBJ2-1, with D unclear. The V gene lost 2 bases and the J gene lost 7 bases, with 7 bases spanning the gap. This CDR3 is built from 12 residues. CDR1 is SGHDT and CDR2 is YYEEEE in the germline V gene. The CDR3 reads CASSFNGNEQFF. In DNA form, the CDR3 reads TGTGCCAGCAGCTTTAACGGGAATGAGCAGTTCTTC. The whole variable domain, filled in from reference TRBV5-6 and TRBJ2-1, reads DAGVTQSPTHLIKTRGQQVTLRCSPKSGHDTVSWYQQALGQGPQFIFQYYEEEERQRGNFPDRFSGHQFPNYSSELNVNALLLGDSALYLCASSFNGNEQFFGPGTRLTVL.

The chain joins TRBV6-1 to TRBJ2-5, with 10 bases aligning to TRBD1. V shed 6 bases and J 5 bases; nucleotides not matched to a gene: 6. CDR1 is MNHNS, CDR2 SASEGT, per germline. This CDR3 is 14 amino acids long. CDR3 coding DNA: TGTGCCAGCAGACCGGACAGGGGGGGTGAGACCCAGTACTTC. Amino acids: CASRPDRGGETQYF.

The chain joins TRBV20-1 to TRBJ2-1, with a tentative D call TRBD2 (6 bases). Trimming pared 5 bases from V and 9 bases from J, leaving 11 bases between. Germline loops: CDR1 DFQATT, CDR2 SNEGSKA (reference sequence). The CDR3 has 11 residues. The CDR3 DNA reads as TGCAGTGCTTACCTAGCGTTTGAGCAGTTCTTC. Amino acid sequence: CSAYLAFEQFF.